This T cell receptor (beta chain) came from a study of blood T cells in healthy people across ages. V lost 3 bases, J lost 5 bases, and 10 bases lay in between. The CDR3 has 12 residues. Germline V gives CDR1 SQVTM, CDR2 ANQGSEA. A second PCR, run for roughly 7 to 11 cycles, used a sample-barcoded 5' primer plus a J-beta primer mix. TCRdb reprocessed the 5' RACE reads via MiXCR and lists one record per CDR3 protein. The sample lists roughly 800,000 distinct CDR3 sequences; 58% were seen once. This clonotype came up once. The receptor was isolated from a man aged 25-45 years in good health. Material for sequencing was blood. V is TRBV29-1 and J is TRBJ2-5; D perhaps matches TRBD2 (6 bases). The CDR3 coding sequence is TGCAGCGTTGACGGCGGGATGGAGACCCAGTACTTC. Protein: CSVDGGMETQYF.